These 17 T cell receptor beta chains share one sample of origin, sequenced in a study of CD8 T cells in ankylosing spondylitis. Study conclusions and caveats: Blood from ankylosing spondylitis patients appeared to carry a characteristic roughly 8-variant TCR beta motif.

Which antigens these TCRs recognize remains unknown. TCRdb reprocessed the 5' RACE reads with MiXCR, giving one entry per CDR3 protein. The sample lists about 800,000 distinct CDR3 sequences, approximately 12% occurring once. The sample was blood, either unsorted or a sorted T cell fraction (not recorded which). These receptors came from a male donor with ankylosing spondylitis.

This chain joins TRBV7-9 and TRBJ2-6; D might be TRBD1 (6 bases). The CDR3 totals 16 residues. Germline loops: CDR1 SEHNR, CDR2 FQNEAQ (reference sequence). The germline V and J ends were trimmed by 5 bases and 4 bases, with 15 bases remaining between them. The CDR3 loop is CASSITRTVGANVLTF. CDR3 nucleotides: TGTGCCAGCAGCATAACCCGGACAGTCGGGGCCAACGTCCTGACTTTC. Filled out from reference TRBV7-9 and TRBJ2-6, the complete variable domain reads DTGVSQNPRHKITKRGQNVTFRCDPISEHNRLYWYRQTLGQGPEFLTYFQNEAQLEKSRLLSDRFSAERPKGSFSTLEIQRTEQGDSAMYLCASSITRTVGANVLTFGAGSRLTVL.

The gene calls are TRBV14 and TRBJ2-5; 7 bases align to TRBD1. The CDR3 is 15 residues long. Per the germline V gene, CDR1 is SGHDN and CDR2 is FVKESK. V was pared by 0 bases and J by 3 bases, with 4 bases of the junction left unmatched. This CDR3 is CASSQDIDREETQYF. CDR3 nucleotides: TGTGCCAGCAGCCAAGACATCGACAGGGAAGAGACCCAGTACTTC.

The gene calls are TRBV4-3 and TRBJ2-7; D is perhaps TRBD1 (6 bases). The CDR3 has 15 amino acids. The V end was cut by 1 base, the J end by 5 bases, with 15 bases between. The germline gives CDR1 LGHNA, CDR2 YSLEER. The CDR3 DNA reads TGCGCCAGCAGCCAAGTCAATGGACAGCTTCACGAGCAGTACTTC. The encoded protein is CASSQVNGQLHEQYF.

This chain connects TRBV7-2 to TRBJ2-5; 8 bases map to TRBD1. This CDR3 contains 14 residues. Germline CDR1 and CDR2: SGHTA and FQGNSA. Losses at the gene ends were 5 bases for V and 4 bases for J; bases not matched to a gene: 6. CDR3 amino acids: CASSKRDRRETQYF. The CDR3 DNA sequence: TGTGCCAGCAGCAAAAGGGACAGGAGAGAGACCCAGTACTTC.

The rearrangement links TRBV7-9 to TRBJ2-5, with 7 bases identical to TRBD2. This CDR3 is built from 13 residues. Germline V gene data show CDR1 as SEHNR and CDR2 as FQNEAQ (reference sequence). V trimming: 5 bases; J trimming: 5 bases; junction bases outside the gene matches: 5. The CDR3 protein is CASSPTSPETQYF. The DNA of the CDR3 is TGTGCCAGCAGCCCGACTAGCCCCGAGACCCAGTACTTC.

This clonotype was counted a few times. The gene calls are TRBV12-5 and TRBJ2-1; 7 nucleotides line up with TRBD2. From germline, CDR1 is LGHNT and CDR2 FRNRAP. V lost 6 bases, J lost 7 bases, and 21 bases stayed unmatched. CDR3 length: 18 residues. The DNA of the CDR3 is TGTGCTAGTGGCCAATACTCGACTAGCTCTAAAAAAGGGAATGAGCAGTTCTTC. It is translated as CASGQYSTSSKKGNEQFF.

This clonotype was recorded at least ten times. The chain has TRBV20-1 and TRBJ1-5; D remains ambiguous. In germline, CDR1 is DFQATT, CDR2 SNEGSKA (reference sequence). CDR3 length: 15 amino acids. The V gene lost 0 bases and the J gene lost 1 base, with 10 bases spanning the gap. CDR3 coding DNA: TGCAGTGCTAGAGATCTAGGAGTGAGCAATCAGCCCCAGCATTTT. Encoded protein: CSARDLGVSNQPQHF.

There are a few counts of this clonotype. This sequence joins TRBV20-1 and TRBJ1-1; D is perhaps TRBD1 (5 bases). CDR1 and CDR2 (germline): DFQATT, SNEGSKA (reference sequence). V was cut by 0 bases and J by 4 bases, with 15 bases left in between. The CDR3 is 15 residues long. Here the CDR3 reads CSARDLGLGLTEAFF. The CDR3, as DNA: TGCAGTGCTAGAGATCTGGGGTTGGGGCTCACTGAAGCTTTCTTT.

The genes are TRBV15 and TRBJ2-3; D remains unclear. Trimming took 0 bases from V and 2 from J, leaving 9 bases between them. CDR1 and CDR2 (germline): LNHNV, YYDKDF (reference sequence). The CDR3 has 15 amino acids. CDR3 in DNA: TGTGCCACCAGCAGAGATCAGGAATACACAGATACGCAGTATTTT. Its translation is CATSRDQEYTDTQYF.

J is TRBJ2-1 and V is TRBV20-1; TRBD2 aligns across 7 bases. The V gene's germline CDR1 is DFQATT and CDR2 SNEGSKA (reference sequence). The V gene end was trimmed by 1 base and the J gene end by 0 bases; junction bases not matched to a gene: 9. The CDR3 is 17 amino acids. In DNA, the CDR3 is TGCAGTGCTAGAGGGCTTGGCGGCGGGAGCTCCTACAATGAGCAGTTCTTC. Translated: CSARGLGGGSSYNEQFF.

This clonotype has only a few counts. In nucleotides, the CDR3 is TGTGCCAGCAGTGATGGCAGGGTGATAGGCGAGCAGTACTTC. Protein: CASSDGRVIGEQYF. The chain links TRBV25-1 to TRBJ2-7; tentatively, D is TRBD1 (5 bases). Looked up from germline, CDR1 is MGHDK and CDR2 is SYGVNS. CDR3 length: 14 amino acids. With 3 bases removed from V and 6 bases from J, the gap between germline ends came to 15 bases.

The table lists this clonotype with many counts. The rearrangement joins TRBV7-2 to TRBJ2-7; TRBD2 aligns across 9 bases. CDR3 size: 15 residues. Trimming removed 6 bases from V and 2 bases from J; junction bases left unmatched: 8. The germline V gene encodes CDR1 SGHTA and CDR2 FQGNSA. The CDR3 DNA sequence: TGTGCCAGCAGTATTAGCGGGAGTTACCCCTACGAGCAGTACTTC. Protein product: CASSISGSYPYEQYF.

There are many counts of this clonotype. The rearrangement links TRBV15 to TRBJ1-5; 8 nucleotides agree with TRBD1. Losses at the gene ends were 5 bases for V and 6 bases for J; bases not matched to a gene: 3. Germline assignment: CDR1 LNHNV and CDR2 YYDKDF (reference sequence). CDR3 length equals 13 residues. CDR3 in amino acids: CATSGQGGQPQHF. The CDR3 DNA follows: TGTGCCACCAGCGGACAGGGAGGTCAGCCCCAGCATTTT.

Many counts were recorded for this clonotype. This chain uses TRBV12-3 or TRBV12-4 with TRBJ2-2; TRBD2 matches at 9 bases. Trimming at V came to 6 bases and at J to 7 bases, leaving 6 bases not matched to a gene. CDR3 length equals 14 residues. The CDR3 region is CASSRGLAGGELFF. DNA of the CDR3: TGTGCCAGCAGCCGGGGACTAGCTGGCGGGGAGCTGTTTTTT.

The rearrangement links TRBV4-1 to TRBJ2-5; 11 bases match TRBD2. The J segment lost 5 bases and the V segment lost 1 base, leaving 12 bases of the junction unmatched. CDR1 is MGHRA and CDR2 is YSYEKL in the germline V gene. The CDR3 has 18 residues. CDR3 DNA: TGCGCCAGCAGCCAAGGGGTACTAGCGGGAGCGGTTCGGGAGACCCAGTACTTC. Its translation is CASSQGVLAGAVRETQYF.

There are a few counts of this clonotype. The chain carries TRBV7-2 and TRBJ1-2, with 10 bases lining up with TRBD1. The CDR3 is made up of 15 amino acids. After removal of 3 bases from V and 7 bases from J, the junction contained 8 bases not matched to a gene. Germline V gene sequence: CDR1 SGHTA, CDR2 FQGNSA. CDR3 amino acids: CASSFNRDRGAGYTF. The CDR3 DNA reads TGTGCCAGCAGCTTCAACCGGGACAGGGGTGCTGGCTACACCTTC.

This clonotype was observed many times. This sequence joins TRBV5-1 and TRBJ2-2; D is unclear. V lost 6 bases and J lost 2, with 2 bases in between. Germline V gene lookup returns CDR1 SGHRS and CDR2 YFSETQ. The CDR3 covers 11 residues. The DNA for the CDR3 is TGCGCCAGCACTAACACCGGGGAGCTGTTTTTT. It specifies CASTNTGELFF.